This TCR beta chain was identified in a study of blood T cell repertoires in COVID-19. The germline V gene has CDR1 SGHRS and CDR2 YFSETQ. V gave up 0 bases and J gave up 0 bases; unmatched junction bases: 11. The CDR3 extends over 20 amino acids. In the authors' workflow: Reference gene primer amplification gave estimated nucleated cell counts. Only in-frame clones appear in the TCRdb table, and some are missing; sequencing was by immunoSEQ multiplex PCR. The V and J calls and the clone size are those of that table, but D and trimming were determined from the DNA. The table includes roughly 52,000 clones, 75% to 85% detected once.

The chain combines TRBV5-1 with TRBJ2-1; 11 bases are a match to TRBD2. The TCR originated in a human donor in a cohort sampled during active COVID-19. The sequenced sample consisted of peripheral blood. CDR3 nucleotides: TGCGCCAGCAGCTTGGCCCAGACTAGCGGGACATTAAGCTCCTACAATGAGCAGTTCTTC. It specifies CASSLAQTSGTLSSYNEQFF.